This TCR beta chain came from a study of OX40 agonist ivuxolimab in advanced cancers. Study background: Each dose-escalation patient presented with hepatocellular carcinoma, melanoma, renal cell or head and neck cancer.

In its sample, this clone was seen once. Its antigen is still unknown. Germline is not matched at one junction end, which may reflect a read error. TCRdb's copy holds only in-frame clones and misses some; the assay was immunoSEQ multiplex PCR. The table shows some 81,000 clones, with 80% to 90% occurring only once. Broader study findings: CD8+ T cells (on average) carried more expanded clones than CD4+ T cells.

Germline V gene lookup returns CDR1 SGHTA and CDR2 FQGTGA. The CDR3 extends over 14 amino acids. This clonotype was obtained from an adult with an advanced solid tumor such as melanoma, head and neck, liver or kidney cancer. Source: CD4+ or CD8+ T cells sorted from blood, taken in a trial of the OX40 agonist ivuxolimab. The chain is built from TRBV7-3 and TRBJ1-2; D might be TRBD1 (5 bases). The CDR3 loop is CASSQRDRSEGFFF. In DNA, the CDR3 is TGTGCCAGCAGCCAACGAGACCGGTCAGAGGGGTTCTTCTTC.